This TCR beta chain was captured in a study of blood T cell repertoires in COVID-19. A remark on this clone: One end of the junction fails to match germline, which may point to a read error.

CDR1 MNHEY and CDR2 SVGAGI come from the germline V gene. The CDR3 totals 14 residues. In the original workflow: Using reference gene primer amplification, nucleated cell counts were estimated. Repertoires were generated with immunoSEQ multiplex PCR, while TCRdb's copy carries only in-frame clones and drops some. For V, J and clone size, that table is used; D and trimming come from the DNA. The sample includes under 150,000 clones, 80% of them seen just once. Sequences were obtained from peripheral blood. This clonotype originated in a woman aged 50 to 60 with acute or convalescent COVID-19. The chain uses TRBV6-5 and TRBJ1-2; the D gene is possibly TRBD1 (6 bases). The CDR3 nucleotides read TGTGCCAGCAGTTACTCCTCTCGCTCGACAGGACAACACTTC. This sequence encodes CASSYSSRSTGQHF.